Given below is one T cell receptor beta chain in context. The antigen remains undetermined. Germline-derived CDR1 and CDR2 are LGHNA and YSLEER. This CDR3 is 15 amino acids long. With 1 base removed from V and 2 bases from J, the gap between germline ends came to 12 bases. This entry is derived from a study of OX40 agonist ivuxolimab in advanced cancers. Study summary: The dose of intravenous ivuxolimab that patients received every 2 weeks ranged from 0.01 to 10 mg/kg.

Notes on the study in general: Clones of CD4+ and CD8+ blood T cells grew by week 6 at doses of 0.1 to 3.0 mg/kg.

Assay used: immunoSEQ multiplex PCR; TCRdb lists only in-frame clones, some missing. The sample has about 49,000 clones; 80% to 90% are singletons. This specimen consisted of CD4+ or CD8+ T cells sorted from blood, obtained in a trial of the OX40 agonist ivuxolimab. This receptor was identified in an adult with an advanced solid tumor such as melanoma, head and neck, liver or kidney cancer. The J gene is TRBJ2-7, the V gene TRBV4-3; possibly TRBD2 for D (6 bases). CDR3 region: CASSQVKPGAYEQYF. CDR3 in DNA: TGCGCCAGCAGCCAAGTTAAACCGGGAGCCTACGAGCAGTACTTC.